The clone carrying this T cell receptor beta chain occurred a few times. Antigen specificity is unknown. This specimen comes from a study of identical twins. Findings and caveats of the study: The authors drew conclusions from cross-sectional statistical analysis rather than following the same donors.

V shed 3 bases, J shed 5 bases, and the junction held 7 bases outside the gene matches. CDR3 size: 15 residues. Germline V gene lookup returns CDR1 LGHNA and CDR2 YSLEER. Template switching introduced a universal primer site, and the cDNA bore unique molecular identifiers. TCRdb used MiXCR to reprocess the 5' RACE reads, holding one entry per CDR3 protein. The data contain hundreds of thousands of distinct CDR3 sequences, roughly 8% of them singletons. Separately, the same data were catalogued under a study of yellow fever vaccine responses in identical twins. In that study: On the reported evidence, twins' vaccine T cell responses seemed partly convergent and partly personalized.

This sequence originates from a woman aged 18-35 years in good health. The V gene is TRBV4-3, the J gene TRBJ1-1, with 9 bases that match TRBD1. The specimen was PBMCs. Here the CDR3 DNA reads TGCGCCAGCAGCCAGGGACAGGGATTGAGGACTGAAGCTTTCTTT. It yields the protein CASSQGQGLRTEAFF.